These 12 T cell receptor beta chains share one sample of origin, sequenced in a study of T cell repertoires in cytomegalovirus infection. One entry per CDR3 protein, called by TCRdb with MiXCR from the reads. In the table there are fewer than 550,000 distinct CDR3 sequences, 26% of which are singletons. The sequenced sample was PBMCs. These receptors all stem from a human donor in good health (CMV status not recorded). Some clones in this sample may be carry-over from other donors' samples.

The sample holds many counts of this clonotype. V usage is TRBV12-3 or TRBV12-4 and J usage is TRBJ1-6; the D is unclear. The CDR3 extends over 13 amino acids. V lost 3 bases and J lost 7, with 7 bases in between. The CDR3 is CASSFGRNSPLHF. In nucleotides, the CDR3 is TGTGCCAGCAGTTTTGGAAGGAATTCACCCCTCCACTTT.

This clonotype has just a few counts. The chain uses TRBV12-3 or TRBV12-4 and TRBJ1-5; 11 bases match TRBD1. V was clipped by 5 bases and J by 5 bases; unmatched bases: 14. This CDR3 has 18 amino acids. The CDR3 loop reads CASSIWTGGAAGDQPQHF. Here the CDR3 DNA reads TGTGCCAGCAGTATCTGGACAGGGGGCGCGGCCGGGGATCAGCCCCAGCATTTT.

This clonotype was picked up a small number of times. The V call is TRBV20-1, the J call TRBJ2-1; a weak D match, TRBD2 (6 bases). The CDR3 is 14 residues long. CDR1 is DFQATT and CDR2 is SNEGSKA in the germline V gene (reference sequence). Trimming took 3 bases from V and 6 from J, leaving 15 bases between them. In DNA form, the CDR3 reads TGCAGTGCTAGGGGGGAACTAGCCTTCAATGAGCAGTTCTTC. As protein: CSARGELAFNEQFF.

The rearrangement joins TRBV6-1 to TRBJ2-7, with D unclear. CDR1 and CDR2 from the germline V gene are MNHNS and SASEGT. The CDR3 has 12 amino acids. The V gene lost 6 bases and the J gene lost 2 bases, with 8 bases spanning the gap. The CDR3 sequence is CASRDGPYEQYF. CDR3 nucleotide sequence: TGTGCCAGCAGGGACGGTCCCTACGAGCAGTACTTC.

This clonotype was counted only a few times. The chain recombines TRBV19 with TRBJ1-5; 7 nucleotides line up with TRBD1. Germline CDR1 LNHDA, CDR2 SQIVND (reference sequence). V gave up 9 bases and J gave up 6 bases; unmatched junction bases: 8. This CDR3 is built from 13 residues. The CDR3 reads CASEDRAGQPQHF. The DNA of the CDR3 is TGTGCCAGCGAAGACAGGGCGGGTCAGCCCCAGCATTTT.

The gene calls are TRBV19 and TRBJ1-3; D is undetermined. Germline CDR1 reads LNHDA; CDR2 reads SQIVND (reference sequence). Deletions cut 10 bases from V and 4 bases from J, with 11 bases between. This CDR3 contains 12 residues. The CDR3 protein is CATARVGNTIYF. The CDR3 DNA follows: TGTGCCACCGCTCGAGTAGGAAACACCATATATTTT.

This clonotype was observed a handful of times. The chain uses TRBV7-2 and TRBJ2-3; 11 bases are a match to TRBD2. Germline V CDR1 and CDR2: SGHTA, FQGNSA. V was clipped by 7 bases and J by 2 bases; unmatched bases: 5. The CDR3 is made up of 15 amino acids. CDR3 sequence reads: CASNLSGGATDTQYF. Here the CDR3 DNA reads TGTGCCAGCAACCTTAGCGGGGGGGCCACAGATACGCAGTATTTT.

This chain uses TRBV11-2 with TRBJ2-7, with D unclear. The CDR3 is made up of 15 amino acids. Trimming pared 1 base from V and 0 bases from J, leaving 10 bases between. Germline V gives CDR1 SGHAT, CDR2 FQNNGV. CDR3 bases: TGTGCCAGCAGCTTAGGCCCGCAAAGCTCCTACGAGCAGTACGTC. This gives the protein CASSLGPQSSYEQYV.

This chain joins TRBV7-9 and TRBJ1-2; D gene unclear. The V gene lost 2 bases and the J gene lost 1 base, with 8 bases spanning the gap. The CDR3 consists of 14 residues. The germline V gene has CDR1 SEHNR and CDR2 FQNEAQ (reference sequence). CDR3 protein: CASSLLGVNYGYTF. In DNA, the CDR3 is TGTGCCAGCAGCTTACTGGGAGTTAACTATGGCTACACCTTC. The variable domain in full, with the rest retrieved from reference TRBV7-9 and TRBJ1-2, is DTGVSQNPRHKITKRGQNVTFRCDPISEHNRLYWYRQTLGQGPEFLTYFQNEAQLEKSRLLSDRFSAERPKGSFSTLEIQRTEQGDSAMYLCASSLLGVNYGYTFGSGTRLTVV.

Details on this clonotype: Lacking the conserved final phenylalanine or tryptophan, this CDR3 likely reflects a read error. The genes are TRBV12-3 or TRBV12-4 and TRBJ2-5; 8 bases are shared with TRBD2. This CDR3 region has 14 residues. V gave up 7 bases and J gave up 2 bases; unmatched junction bases: 6. CDR3: CASTSGLVQETQYI. The DNA of the CDR3 is TGTGCCAGCACCTCGGGACTAGTTCAAGAGACCCAGTACATC.

The chain links TRBV10-3 to TRBJ2-3; unclear D gene. CDR1 and CDR2 (germline): ENHRY, SYGVKD. V was shortened by 6 bases and J by 0 bases, with 13 bases between the two germline ends. The CDR3 runs to 15 residues. The CDR3 reads CAISATRISTDTQYF. The CDR3 DNA follows: TGTGCCATCAGCGCGACCAGGATAAGCACAGATACGCAGTATTTT.

The gene calls are TRBV19 and TRBJ1-5; a weak D match, TRBD1 (5 bases). CDR3 length: 13 amino acids. The germline V and J ends were trimmed by 7 bases and 5 bases, with 12 bases remaining between them. Germline CDR1 LNHDA, CDR2 SQIVND (reference sequence). CDR3 nucleotides: TGTGCCAGTACCACGGGGCTGGATCAGCCCCAGCATTTT. Its translation: CASTTGLDQPQHF.